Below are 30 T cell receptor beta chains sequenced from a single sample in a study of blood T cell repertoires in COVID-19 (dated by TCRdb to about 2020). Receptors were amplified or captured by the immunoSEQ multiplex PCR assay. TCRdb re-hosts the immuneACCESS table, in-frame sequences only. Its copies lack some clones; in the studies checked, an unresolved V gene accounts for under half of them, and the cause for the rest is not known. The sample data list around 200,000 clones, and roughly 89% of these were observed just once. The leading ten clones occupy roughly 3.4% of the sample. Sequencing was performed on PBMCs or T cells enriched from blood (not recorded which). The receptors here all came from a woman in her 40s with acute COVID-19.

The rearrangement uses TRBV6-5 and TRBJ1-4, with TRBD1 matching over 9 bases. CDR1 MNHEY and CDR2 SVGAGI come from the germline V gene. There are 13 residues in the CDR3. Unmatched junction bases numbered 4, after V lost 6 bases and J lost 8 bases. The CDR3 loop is CASRGQGGEKLFF. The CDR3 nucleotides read TGTGCCAGCAGGGGACAGGGAGGAGAAAAACTGTTTTTT.

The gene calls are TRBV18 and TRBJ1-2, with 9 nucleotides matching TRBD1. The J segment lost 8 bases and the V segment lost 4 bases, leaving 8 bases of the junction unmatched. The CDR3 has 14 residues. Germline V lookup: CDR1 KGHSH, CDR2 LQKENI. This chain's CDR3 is CASSRNDRGVGYTF. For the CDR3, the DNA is TGTGCCAGCTCACGGAACGACAGGGGGGTCGGCTACACCTTC. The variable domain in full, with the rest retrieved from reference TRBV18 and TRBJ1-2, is NAGVMQNPRHLVRRRGQEARLRCSPMKGHSHVYWYRQLPEEGLKFMVYLQKENIIDESGMPKERFSAEFPKEGPSILRIQQVVRGDSAAYFCASSRNDRGVGYTFGSGTRLTVV.

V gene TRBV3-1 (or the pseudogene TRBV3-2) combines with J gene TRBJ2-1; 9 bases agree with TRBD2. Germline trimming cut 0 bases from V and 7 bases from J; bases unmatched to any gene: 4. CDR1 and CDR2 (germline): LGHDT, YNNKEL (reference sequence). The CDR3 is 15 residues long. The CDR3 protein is CASSQDTLAGNEQFF. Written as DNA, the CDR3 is TGTGCCAGCAGCCAAGATACCCTAGCGGGGAATGAGCAGTTCTTC.

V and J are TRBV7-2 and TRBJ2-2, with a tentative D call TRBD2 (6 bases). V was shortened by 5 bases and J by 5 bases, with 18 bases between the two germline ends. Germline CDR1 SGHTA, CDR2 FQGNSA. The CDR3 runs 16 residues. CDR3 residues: CASSPLPGLTTGELFF. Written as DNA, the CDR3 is TGTGCCAGCAGCCCACTCCCGGGACTTACGACCGGGGAGCTGTTTTTT.

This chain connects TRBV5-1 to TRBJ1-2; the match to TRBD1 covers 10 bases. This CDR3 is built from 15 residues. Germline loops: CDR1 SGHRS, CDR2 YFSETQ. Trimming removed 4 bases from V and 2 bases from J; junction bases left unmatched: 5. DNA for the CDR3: TGCGCCAGCAGCGCGGGACAGGGGTACAACTATGGCTACACCTTC. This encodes CASSAGQGYNYGYTF.

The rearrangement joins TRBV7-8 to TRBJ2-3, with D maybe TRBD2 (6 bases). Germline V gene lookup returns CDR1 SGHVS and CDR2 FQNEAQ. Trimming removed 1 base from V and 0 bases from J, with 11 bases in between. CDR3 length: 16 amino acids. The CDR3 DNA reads TGTGCCAGCAGCTTAGTAGGACTAACTAGCACAGATACGCAGTATTTT. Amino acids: CASSLVGLTSTDTQYF.

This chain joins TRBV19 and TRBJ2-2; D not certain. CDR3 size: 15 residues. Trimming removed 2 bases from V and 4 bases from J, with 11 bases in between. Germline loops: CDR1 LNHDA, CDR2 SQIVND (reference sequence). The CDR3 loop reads CASSISGLGTGELFF. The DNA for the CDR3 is TGTGCCAGTAGTATATCCGGGTTGGGCACCGGGGAGCTGTTTTTT.

The CDR3: CASSLMSLDRNEKLFF. Here the CDR3 DNA reads TGTGCCAGCAGCTTGATGTCGTTGGACAGAAATGAAAAACTGTTTTTT. V is TRBV5-6 and J is TRBJ1-4; weak D call: TRBD1 (6 bases). V gave up 1 base and J gave up 5 bases, with 15 bases separating them. Germline V CDR1 and CDR2: SGHDT, YYEEEE. CDR3 length: 16 amino acids. The full variable domain, with the rest looked up from reference TRBV5-6 and TRBJ1-4, is DAGVTQSPTHLIKTRGQQVTLRCSPKSGHDTVSWYQQALGQGPQFIFQYYEEEERQRGNFPDRFSGHQFPNYSSELNVNALLLGDSALYLCASSLMSLDRNEKLFFGSGTQLSVL.

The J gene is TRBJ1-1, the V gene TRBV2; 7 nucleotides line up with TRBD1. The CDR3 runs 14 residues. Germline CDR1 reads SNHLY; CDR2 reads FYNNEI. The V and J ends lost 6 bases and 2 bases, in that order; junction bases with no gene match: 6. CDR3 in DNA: TGTGCCAGCAGGGGGGACAGTATCAACACTGAAGCTTTCTTT. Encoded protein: CASRGDSINTEAFF.

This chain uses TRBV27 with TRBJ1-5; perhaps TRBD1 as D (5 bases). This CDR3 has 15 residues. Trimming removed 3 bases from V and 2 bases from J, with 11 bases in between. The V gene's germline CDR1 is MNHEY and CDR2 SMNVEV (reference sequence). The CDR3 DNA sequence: TGTGCCAGCAGTTTTTGGGGCCGCGGCAATCAGCCCCAGCATTTT. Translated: CASSFWGRGNQPQHF.

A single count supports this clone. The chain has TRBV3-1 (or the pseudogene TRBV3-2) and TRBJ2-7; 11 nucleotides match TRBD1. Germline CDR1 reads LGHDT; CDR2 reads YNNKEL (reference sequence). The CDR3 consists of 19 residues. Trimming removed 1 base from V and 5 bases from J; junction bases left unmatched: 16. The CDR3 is CASSQVLPSADRGLDEQYF. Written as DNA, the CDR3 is TGTGCCAGCAGCCAAGTCTTACCTTCAGCGGACAGGGGGCTGGACGAGCAGTACTTC.

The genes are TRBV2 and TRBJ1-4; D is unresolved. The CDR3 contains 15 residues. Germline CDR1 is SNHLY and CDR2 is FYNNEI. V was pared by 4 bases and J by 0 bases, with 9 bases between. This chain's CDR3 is CASSGGSTTNEKLFF. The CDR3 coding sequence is TGTGCCAGCAGTGGAGGGTCCACAACTAATGAAAAACTGTTTTTT. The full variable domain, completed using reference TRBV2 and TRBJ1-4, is EPEVTQTPSHQVTQMGQEVILRCVPISNHLYFYWYRQILGQKVEFLVSFYNNEISEKSEIFDDQFSVERPDGSNFTLKIRSTKLEDSAMYFCASSGGSTTNEKLFFGSGTQLSVL.

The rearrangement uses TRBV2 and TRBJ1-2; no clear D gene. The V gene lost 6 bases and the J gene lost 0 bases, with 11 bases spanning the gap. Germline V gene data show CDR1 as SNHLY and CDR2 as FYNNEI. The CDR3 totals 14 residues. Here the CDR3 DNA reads TGTGCCAGCAGGTGGAGGGCCTCTAACTATGGCTACACCTTC. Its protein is CASRWRASNYGYTF.

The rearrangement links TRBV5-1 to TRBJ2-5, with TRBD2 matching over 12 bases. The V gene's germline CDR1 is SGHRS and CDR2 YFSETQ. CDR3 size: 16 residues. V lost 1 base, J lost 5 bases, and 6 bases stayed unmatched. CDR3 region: CASSLMLAGGSETQYF. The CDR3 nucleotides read TGCGCCAGCAGCTTGATGCTAGCGGGGGGGTCGGAGACCCAGTACTTC.

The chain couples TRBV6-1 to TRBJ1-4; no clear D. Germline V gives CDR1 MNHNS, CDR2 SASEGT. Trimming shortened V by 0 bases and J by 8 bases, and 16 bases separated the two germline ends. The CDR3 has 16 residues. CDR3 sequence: CASSEAGAILGEKLFF. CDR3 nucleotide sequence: TGTGCCAGCAGTGAAGCAGGCGCCATACTCGGGGAAAAACTGTTTTTT.

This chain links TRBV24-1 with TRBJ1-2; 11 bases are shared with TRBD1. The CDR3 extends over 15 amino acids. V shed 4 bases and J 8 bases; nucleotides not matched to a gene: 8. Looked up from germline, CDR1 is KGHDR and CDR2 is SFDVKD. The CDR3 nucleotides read TGTGCCACCAGTGACCCTTCGGGACAGGGGGGCGGCTACACCTTC. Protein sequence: CATSDPSGQGGGYTF.

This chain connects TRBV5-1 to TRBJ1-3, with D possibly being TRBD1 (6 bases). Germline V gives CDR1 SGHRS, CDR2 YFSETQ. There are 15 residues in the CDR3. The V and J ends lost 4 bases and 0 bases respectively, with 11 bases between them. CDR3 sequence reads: CASSPSGASGNTIYF. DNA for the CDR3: TGCGCCAGCAGCCCGTCAGGGGCCTCTGGAAACACCATATATTTT.

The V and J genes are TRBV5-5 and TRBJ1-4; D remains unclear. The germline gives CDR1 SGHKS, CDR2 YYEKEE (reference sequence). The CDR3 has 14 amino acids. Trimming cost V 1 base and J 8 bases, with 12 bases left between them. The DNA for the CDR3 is TGTGCCAGCAGCTTGTTGGAGGGTTGGGAAAAACTGTTTTTT. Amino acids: CASSLLEGWEKLFF.

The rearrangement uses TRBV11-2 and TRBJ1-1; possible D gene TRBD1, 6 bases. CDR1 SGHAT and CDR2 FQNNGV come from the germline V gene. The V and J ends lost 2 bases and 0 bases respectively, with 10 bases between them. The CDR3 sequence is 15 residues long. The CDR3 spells CASSLIQGMNTEAFF. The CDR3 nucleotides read TGTGCCAGCAGCTTAATACAGGGAATGAACACTGAAGCTTTCTTT.

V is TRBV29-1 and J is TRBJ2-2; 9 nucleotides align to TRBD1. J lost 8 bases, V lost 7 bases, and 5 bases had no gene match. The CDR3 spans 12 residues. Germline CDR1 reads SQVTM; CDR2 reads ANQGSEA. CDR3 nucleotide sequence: TGCAGCGGGGGACAGGGCCGAGGGGAGCTGTTTTTT. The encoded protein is CSGGQGRGELFF.

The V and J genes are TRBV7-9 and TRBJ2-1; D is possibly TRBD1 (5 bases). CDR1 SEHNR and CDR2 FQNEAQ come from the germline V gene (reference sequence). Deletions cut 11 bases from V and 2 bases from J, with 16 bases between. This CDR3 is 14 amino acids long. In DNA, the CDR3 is TGTGCCGGGGCCGGTGGGGTCACCTACAATGAGCAGTTCTTC. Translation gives CAGAGGVTYNEQFF.

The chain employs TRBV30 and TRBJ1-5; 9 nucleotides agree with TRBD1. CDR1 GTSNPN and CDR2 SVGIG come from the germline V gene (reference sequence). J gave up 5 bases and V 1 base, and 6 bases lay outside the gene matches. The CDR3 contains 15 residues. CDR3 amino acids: CAWSARTGVDQPQHF. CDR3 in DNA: TGTGCCTGGAGTGCCCGGACAGGGGTCGATCAGCCCCAGCATTTT.

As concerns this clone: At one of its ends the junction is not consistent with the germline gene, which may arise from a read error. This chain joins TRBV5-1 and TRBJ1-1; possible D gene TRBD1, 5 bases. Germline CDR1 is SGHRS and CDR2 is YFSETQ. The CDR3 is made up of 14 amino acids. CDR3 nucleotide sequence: TGCGCCAGCAGTTTGGGGGGGAGGTTGCCTGAAGCTTTCTTT. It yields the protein CASSLGGRLPEAFF.

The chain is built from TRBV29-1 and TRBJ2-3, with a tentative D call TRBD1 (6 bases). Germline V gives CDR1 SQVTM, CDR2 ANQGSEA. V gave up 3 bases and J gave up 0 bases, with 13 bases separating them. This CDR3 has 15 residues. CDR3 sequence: CSVEGVGASTDTQYF. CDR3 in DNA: TGCAGCGTTGAGGGGGTGGGGGCTAGCACAGATACGCAGTATTTT.

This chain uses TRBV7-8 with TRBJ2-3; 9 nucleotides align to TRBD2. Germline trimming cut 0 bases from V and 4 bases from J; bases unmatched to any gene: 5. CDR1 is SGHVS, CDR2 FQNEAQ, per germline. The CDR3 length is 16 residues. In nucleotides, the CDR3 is TGTGCCAGCAGCTTAGCGGCGGGGGGGATGTCAGATACGCAGTATTTT. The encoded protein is CASSLAAGGMSDTQYF. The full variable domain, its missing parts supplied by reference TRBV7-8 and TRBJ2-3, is GAGVSQSPRYKVAKRGQDVALRCDPISGHVSLFWYQQALGQGPEFLTYFQNEAQLDKSGLPSDRFFAERPEGSVSTLKIQRTQQEDSAVYLCASSLAAGGMSDTQYFGPGTRLTVL.

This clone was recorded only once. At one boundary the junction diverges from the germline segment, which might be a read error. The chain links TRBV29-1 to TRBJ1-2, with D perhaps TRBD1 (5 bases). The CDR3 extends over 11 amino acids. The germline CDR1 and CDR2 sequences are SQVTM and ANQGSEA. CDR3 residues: CSVERGIQRVF. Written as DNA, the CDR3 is TGCAGCGTTGAACGGGGGATCCAACGGGTTTTC.

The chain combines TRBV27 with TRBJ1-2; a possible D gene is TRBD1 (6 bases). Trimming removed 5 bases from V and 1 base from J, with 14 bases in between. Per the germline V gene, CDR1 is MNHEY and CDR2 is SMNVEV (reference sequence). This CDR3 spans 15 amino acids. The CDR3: CASSPFPGVNYGYTF. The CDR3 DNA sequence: TGTGCCAGCAGTCCCTTCCCAGGGGTTAACTATGGCTACACCTTC.

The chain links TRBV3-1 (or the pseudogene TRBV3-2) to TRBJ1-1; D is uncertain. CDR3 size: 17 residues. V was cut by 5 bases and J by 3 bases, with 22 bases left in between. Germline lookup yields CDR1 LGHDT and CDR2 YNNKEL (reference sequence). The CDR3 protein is CASSATSGGLGHTEAFF. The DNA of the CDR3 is TGTGCCAGCAGCGCGACCTCTGGAGGATTAGGGCACACTGAAGCTTTCTTT.

The CDR3 DNA reads TGCGCCAGCAGCCAGGGGCAAGGGCGCCTGTATGAAAAACTGTTTTTT. Translated: CASSQGQGRLYEKLFF. V is TRBV5-1 and J is TRBJ1-4; D might be TRBD1 (6 bases). CDR3 length: 16 amino acids. Germline CDR1 and CDR2: SGHRS and YFSETQ. V lost 4 bases and J 6 bases, leaving 19 bases between the germline ends.

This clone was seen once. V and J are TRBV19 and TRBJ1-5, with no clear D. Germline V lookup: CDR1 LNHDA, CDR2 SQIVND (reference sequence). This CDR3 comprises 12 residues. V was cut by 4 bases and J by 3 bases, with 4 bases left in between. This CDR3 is CASSRVNQPQHF. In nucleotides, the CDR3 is TGTGCCAGTAGTAGAGTCAATCAGCCCCAGCATTTT.